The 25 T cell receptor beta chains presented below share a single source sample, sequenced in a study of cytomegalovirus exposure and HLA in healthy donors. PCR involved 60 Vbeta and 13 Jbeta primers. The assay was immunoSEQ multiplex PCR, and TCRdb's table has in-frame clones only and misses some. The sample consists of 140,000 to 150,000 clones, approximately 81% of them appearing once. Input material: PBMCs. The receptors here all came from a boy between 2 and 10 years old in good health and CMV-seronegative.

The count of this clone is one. CDR3 in amino acids: CASSSIPGGPGTEAFF. The CDR3, as DNA: TGTGCCAGCAGCTCGATCCCAGGGGGCCCGGGCACTGAAGCTTTCTTT. The chain joins TRBV11-2 to TRBJ1-1; 8 bases match TRBD1. This CDR3 contains 16 residues. J was trimmed by 4 bases and V by 4 bases; bases with no gene match: 11. CDR1 is SGHAT and CDR2 is FQNNGV in the germline V gene.

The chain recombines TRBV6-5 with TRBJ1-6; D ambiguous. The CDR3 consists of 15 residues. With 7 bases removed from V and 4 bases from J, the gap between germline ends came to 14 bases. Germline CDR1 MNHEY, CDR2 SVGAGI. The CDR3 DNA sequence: TGTGCCAGCACCGAACAAGGAGGTTATAATTCACCCCTCCACTTT. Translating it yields CASTEQGGYNSPLHF.

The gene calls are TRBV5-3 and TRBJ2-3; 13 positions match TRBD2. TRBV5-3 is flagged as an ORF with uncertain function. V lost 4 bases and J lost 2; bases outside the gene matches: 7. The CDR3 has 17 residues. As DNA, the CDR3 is TGTGCCAGAAGCGTAGGCGGACTAGCGGGGGTCACAGATACGCAGTATTTT. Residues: CARSVGGLAGVTDTQYF.

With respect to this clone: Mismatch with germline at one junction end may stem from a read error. The CDR3 region has the DNA TGTTCCAGCAGCTCGGACGGGAGCCTTGGAGCCAAAAACATTCAGTACTTC. Translation gives CSSSSDGSLGAKNIQYF. The V and J genes are TRBV7-9 and TRBJ2-4; TRBD2 might be the D (6 bases). This CDR3 contains 17 residues. Germline CDR1 and CDR2: SEHNR and FQNEAQ (reference sequence).

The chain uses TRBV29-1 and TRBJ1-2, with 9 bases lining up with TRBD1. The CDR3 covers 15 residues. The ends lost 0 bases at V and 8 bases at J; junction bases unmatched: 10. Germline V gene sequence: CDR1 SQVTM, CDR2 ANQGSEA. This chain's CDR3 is CSVEDTGGFSIGYTF. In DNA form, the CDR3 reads TGCAGCGTTGAAGATACAGGGGGCTTTTCGATCGGCTACACCTTC.

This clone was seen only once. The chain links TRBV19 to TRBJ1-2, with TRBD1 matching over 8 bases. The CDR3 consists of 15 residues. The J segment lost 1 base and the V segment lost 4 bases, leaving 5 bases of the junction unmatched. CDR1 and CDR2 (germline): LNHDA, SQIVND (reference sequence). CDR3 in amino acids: CASSRGQGLNYGYTF. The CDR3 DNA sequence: TGTGCCAGTAGTAGAGGACAGGGTCTTAACTATGGCTACACCTTC.

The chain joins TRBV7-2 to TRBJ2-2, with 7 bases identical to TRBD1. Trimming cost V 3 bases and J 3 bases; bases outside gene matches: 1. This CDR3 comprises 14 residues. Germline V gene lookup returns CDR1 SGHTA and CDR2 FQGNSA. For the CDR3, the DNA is TGTGCCAGCAGCTTTGGGACAGACACCGGGGAGCTGTTTTTT. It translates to CASSFGTDTGELFF.

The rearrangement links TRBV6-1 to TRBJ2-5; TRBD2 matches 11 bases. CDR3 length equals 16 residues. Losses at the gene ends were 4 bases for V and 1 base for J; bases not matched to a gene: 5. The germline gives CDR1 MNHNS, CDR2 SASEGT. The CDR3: CASSAVAGGFQETQYF. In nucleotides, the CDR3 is TGTGCCAGCAGTGCCGTAGCGGGGGGGTTCCAAGAGACCCAGTACTTC.

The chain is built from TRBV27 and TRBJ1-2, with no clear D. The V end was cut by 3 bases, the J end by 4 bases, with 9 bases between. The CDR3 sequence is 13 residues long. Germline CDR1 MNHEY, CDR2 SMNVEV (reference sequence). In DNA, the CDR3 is TGTGCCAGCAGTTTCACGGGAAGCTATGGCTACACCTTC. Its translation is CASSFTGSYGYTF.

This CDR3 reads CATSYSGSHEQYF. CDR3 DNA: TGTGCCACCAGCTACAGCGGGAGCCACGAGCAGTACTTC. This chain uses TRBV15 with TRBJ2-7; TRBD2 matches 8 bases. The junction had 5 bases not matched to a gene; V was cut back by 5 bases and J by 5 bases. CDR1 is LNHNV, CDR2 YYDKDF, per germline (reference sequence). This CDR3 has 13 residues. The complete variable domain, with remaining parts taken from reference TRBV15 and TRBJ2-7, reads DAMVIQNPRYQVTQFGKPVTLSCSQTLNHNVMYWYQQKSSQAPKLLFHYYDKDFNNEADTPDNFQSRRPNTSFCFLDIRSPGLGDTAMYLCATSYSGSHEQYFGPGTRLTVT.

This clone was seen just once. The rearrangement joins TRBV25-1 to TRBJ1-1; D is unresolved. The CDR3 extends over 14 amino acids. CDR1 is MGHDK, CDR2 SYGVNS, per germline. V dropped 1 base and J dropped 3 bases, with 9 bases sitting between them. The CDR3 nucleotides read TGTGCCAGCAGTGAATTCCCCGGGGACACTGAAGCTTTCTTT. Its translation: CASSEFPGDTEAFF. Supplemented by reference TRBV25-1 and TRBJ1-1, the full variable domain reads EADIYQTPRYLVIGTGKKITLECSQTMGHDKMYWYQQDPGMELHLIHYSYGVNSTEKGDLSSESTVSRIRTEHFPLTLESARPSHTSQYLCASSEFPGDTEAFFGQGTRLTVV.

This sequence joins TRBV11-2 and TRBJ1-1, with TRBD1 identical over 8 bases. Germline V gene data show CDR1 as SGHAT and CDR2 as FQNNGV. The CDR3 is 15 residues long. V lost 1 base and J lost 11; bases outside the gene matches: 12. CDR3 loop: CASSLAGVGGQAAFF. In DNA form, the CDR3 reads TGTGCCAGCAGCTTAGCTGGTGTTGGGGGACAGGCGGCTTTCTTT.

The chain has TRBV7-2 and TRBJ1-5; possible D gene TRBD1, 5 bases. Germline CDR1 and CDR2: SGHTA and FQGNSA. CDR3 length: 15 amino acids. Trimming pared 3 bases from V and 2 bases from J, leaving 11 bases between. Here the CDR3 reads CASSLLQGRNQPQHF. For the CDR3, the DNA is TGTGCCAGCAGCTTGCTCCAGGGTCGCAATCAGCCCCAGCATTTT.

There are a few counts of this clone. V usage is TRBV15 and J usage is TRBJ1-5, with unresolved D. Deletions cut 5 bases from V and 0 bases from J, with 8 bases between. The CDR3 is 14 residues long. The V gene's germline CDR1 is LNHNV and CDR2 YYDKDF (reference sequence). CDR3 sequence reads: CATSEGYSNQPQHF. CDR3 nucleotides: TGTGCCACCAGCGAGGGATATAGCAATCAGCCCCAGCATTTT. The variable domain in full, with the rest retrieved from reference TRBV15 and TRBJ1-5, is DAMVIQNPRYQVTQFGKPVTLSCSQTLNHNVMYWYQQKSSQAPKLLFHYYDKDFNNEADTPDNFQSRRPNTSFCFLDIRSPGLGDTAMYLCATSEGYSNQPQHFGDGTRLSIL.

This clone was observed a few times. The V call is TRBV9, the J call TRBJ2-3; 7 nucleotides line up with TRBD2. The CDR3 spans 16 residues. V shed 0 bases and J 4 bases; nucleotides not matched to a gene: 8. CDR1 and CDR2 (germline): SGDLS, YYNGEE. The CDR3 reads CASSVASAGVADTQYF. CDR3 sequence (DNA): TGTGCCAGCAGCGTAGCTTCCGCGGGAGTGGCAGATACGCAGTATTTT.

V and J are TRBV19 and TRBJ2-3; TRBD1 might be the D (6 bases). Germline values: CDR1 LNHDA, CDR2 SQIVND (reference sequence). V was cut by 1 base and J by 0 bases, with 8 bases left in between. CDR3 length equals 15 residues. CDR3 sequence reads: CASSIGGTSTDTQYF. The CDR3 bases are TGTGCCAGTAGTATAGGGGGGACAAGCACAGATACGCAGTATTTT.

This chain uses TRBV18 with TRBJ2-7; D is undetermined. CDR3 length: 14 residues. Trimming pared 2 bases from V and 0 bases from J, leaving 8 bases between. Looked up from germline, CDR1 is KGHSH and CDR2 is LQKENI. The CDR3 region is CASSPTESSYEQYF. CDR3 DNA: TGTGCCAGCTCACCAACTGAGAGCTCCTACGAGCAGTACTTC.

CDR3 loop: CASSQDEGGSGELFF. CDR3 bases: TGTGCCAGCAGCCAAGACGAAGGGGGATCCGGGGAGCTGTTTTTT. V is TRBV4-2 and J is TRBJ2-2, with D possibly being TRBD1 (6 bases). V was trimmed by 0 bases and J by 6 bases, leaving 11 bases between them. Germline V gene lookup returns CDR1 LGHNA and CDR2 YNFKEQ. The CDR3 spans 15 residues.

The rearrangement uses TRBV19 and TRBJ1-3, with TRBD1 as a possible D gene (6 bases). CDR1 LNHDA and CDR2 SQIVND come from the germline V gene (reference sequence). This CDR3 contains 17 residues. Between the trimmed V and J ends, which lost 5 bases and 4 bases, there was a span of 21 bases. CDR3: CASSLLTAGTSGNTIYF. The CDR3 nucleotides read TGTGCCAGTAGTTTACTGACCGCAGGGACATCCGGAAACACCATATATTTT. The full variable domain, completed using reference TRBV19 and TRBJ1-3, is DGGITQSPKYLFRKEGQNVTLSCEQNLNHDAMYWYRQDPGQGLRLIYYSQIVNDFQKGDIAEGYSVSREKKESFPLTVTSAQKNPTAFYLCASSLLTAGTSGNTIYFGEGSWLTVV.

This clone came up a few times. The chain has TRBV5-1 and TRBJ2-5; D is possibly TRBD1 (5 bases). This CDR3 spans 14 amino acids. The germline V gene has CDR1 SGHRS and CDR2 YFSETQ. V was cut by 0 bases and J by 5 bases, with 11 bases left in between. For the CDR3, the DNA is TGCGCCAGCAGCTTGGCGCAGGGCTTGGAGACCCAGTACTTC. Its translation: CASSLAQGLETQYF.

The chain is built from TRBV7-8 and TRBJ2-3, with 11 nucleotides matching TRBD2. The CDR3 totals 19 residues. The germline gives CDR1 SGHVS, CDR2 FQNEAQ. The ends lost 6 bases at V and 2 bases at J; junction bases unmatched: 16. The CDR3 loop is CASSINSVGTSGYTDTQYF. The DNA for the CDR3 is TGTGCCAGCAGTATTAATTCTGTGGGGACTAGCGGTTACACAGATACGCAGTATTTT.

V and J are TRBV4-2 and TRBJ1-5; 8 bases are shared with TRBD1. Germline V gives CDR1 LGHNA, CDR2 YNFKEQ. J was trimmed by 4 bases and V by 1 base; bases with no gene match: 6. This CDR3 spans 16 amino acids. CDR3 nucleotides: TGTGCCAGCAGCCAAGCCATCGGGACAGGTAATCAGCCCCAGCATTTT. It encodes CASSQAIGTGNQPQHF.

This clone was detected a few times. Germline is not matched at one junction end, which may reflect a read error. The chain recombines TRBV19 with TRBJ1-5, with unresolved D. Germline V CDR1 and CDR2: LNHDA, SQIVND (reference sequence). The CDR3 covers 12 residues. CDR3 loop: CATATASQAQHF. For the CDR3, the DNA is TGTGCCACCGCAACAGCATCTCAGGCCCAGCATTTT.

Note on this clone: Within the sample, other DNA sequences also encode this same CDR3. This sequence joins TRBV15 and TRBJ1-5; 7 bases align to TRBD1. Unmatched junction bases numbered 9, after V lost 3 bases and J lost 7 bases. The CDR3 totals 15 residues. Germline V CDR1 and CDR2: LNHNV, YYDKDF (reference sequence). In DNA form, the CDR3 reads TGTGCCACCAGCAGGACCTGGGACAGCCGACAGCCCCAGCATTTT. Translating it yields CATSRTWDSRQPQHF.

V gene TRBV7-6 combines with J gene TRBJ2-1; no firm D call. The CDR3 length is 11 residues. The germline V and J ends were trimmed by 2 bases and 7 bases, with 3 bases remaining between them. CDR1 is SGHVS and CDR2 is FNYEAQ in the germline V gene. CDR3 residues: CASSLSNEQFF. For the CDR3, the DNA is TGTGCCAGCAGCTTATCGAATGAGCAGTTCTTC.